This T cell receptor (beta chain) was identified during a study of T cells after yellow fever vaccination. In germline, CDR1 is SEHNR, CDR2 FQNEAQ (reference sequence). Trimming left V 6 bases short and J 6 bases short, with 10 bases between. The CDR3 totals 12 residues. TCRdb independently ran MiXCR on the 5' RACE reads; one entry per CDR3 protein. Of 250,000 to 400,000 distinct CDR3 sequences listed, about 4.5% are singletons. Material: PBMCs, obtained 15 days after the yellow fever booster vaccination. This rearrangement joins TRBV7-9 to TRBJ2-3; weak D call: TRBD2 (6 bases). The TCR was taken from a man between 18 and 35 years old who received the YFV17D yellow fever vaccine. The CDR3 DNA follows: TGTGCCAGCAGGCCGGAGGGGGATACGCAGTATTTT. Its protein product is CASRPEGDTQYF.